A selection of T cell receptor beta chains follows, all from one sample in a study of immune evolution from preneoplasia to lung adenocarcinoma. Libraries were prepared by immunoSEQ multiplex PCR; TCRdb keeps only in-frame clonotypes and omits some of them. The sample has about 8,800 clones, over 65% seen once; the top ten hold about 6.9%. The sample comprised FFPE lung adenocarcinoma in situ tissue. These TCRs come from a person aged 55-80 years with lung adenocarcinoma. CDR3s leave out the opening cysteine and the closing phenylalanine or tryptophan. Not every row has a clone size; where given, it reads once, few, many or a size class.

size,J,V,CDR3
NA,TRBJ1-2,TRBV10-2,ASSVPGVASYGYT
once,TRBJ1-1,TRBV28,ASSSGSRNTEAF
NA,TRBJ2-1,TRBV4-2,ASSQELAGGYNEQF
NA,TRBJ1-4,TRBV28,ASRSGPRLF
NA,TRBJ2-3,TRBV10-3,AISEAGNTDTQY
NA,TRBJ2-3,TRBV9,ASSGPGPQGVDTQY
NA,TRBJ2-7,TRBV6-5,ASRPTGQGTLWY
once,TRBJ2-1,TRBV7-6,ASSLAGGPDEQF
NA,TRBJ1-6,TRBV4-1,ASSQDRTLH
medium-sized,TRBJ2-5,TRBV19,ASSLGGMKTQY
NA,TRBJ1-6,TRBV5-6,ASSSLVRDNSPLH
NA,TRBJ2-3,TRBV10-3,AIRGQDVLQTDTQY
few,TRBJ1-2,TRBV5-1,ASSSGGLGSGPIGYT
few,TRBJ2-5,TRBV2,ASSDGGGAAETQY
NA,TRBJ1-2,TRBV15,ATSRDLPGHALGYT
NA,TRBJ1-1,TRBV4-2,ASSQWTGVSEAF
NA,TRBJ2-7,TRBV6-6,ASSSPRGYEQY
NA,TRBJ2-5,TRBV5-4,ASSLEPQETQY
NA,TRBJ2-5,TRBV7-9,ASSGPAGGSETQY
NA,TRBJ2-7,TRBV28,ASSFGTIPDEQY
few,TRBJ2-5,TRBV21-1,ASGRGSRETQY
NA,TRBJ2-1,TRBV5-5,ASSLIFSGTYNEQF
NA,TRBJ1-1,TRBV5-4,ASSPELLKQGGLNTEAF
NA,TRBJ2-1,TRBV7-7,ASSLDGSNFNEQF
NA,TRBJ2-7,TRBV5-4,ASSLGDRGLYEQY
NA,TRBJ1-6,TRBV18,ASSLESSYNSPLH
few,TRBJ2-3,TRBV7-3,ASSLAEGTQY
NA,TRBJ1-1,TRBV5-4,ASSLEGRNTEAF
NA,TRBJ2-3,TRBV5-4,ASSKGKGTDTQY